The 11 T cell receptor beta chains given below trace back to one sample, sequenced in a study of a mutant IDH1 vaccine in newly diagnosed glioma listed by TCRdb under 2021. In light of the paper, this sample's time point label describes: week 11, during vaccination. Each vaccine dose was 300 ug of a 20-mer mutant IDH1 peptide in Montanide, given subcutaneously with topical imiquimod. These receptors' antigens are unknown. The library relied on the immunoSEQ multiplex PCR assay. TCRdb obtained this table from immuneACCESS and retained in-frame rearrangements with V and J assigned. These tables miss some clones; where compared with another copy, unresolved V genes account for less than half of the shortfall, and the remainder is unexplained. The sample includes 25,000 to 40,000 clones, with just under 80% observed a single time. Jointly, the top ten make up 24% of the sample. The sequencing used PBMCs, collected from a glioma patient whose treatment included an IDH1 peptide vaccine. The receptors here all came from a man aged 25-45 years with glioma.

The table lists this clone with a few counts. J is TRBJ1-2 and V is TRBV30; D unresolved. This CDR3 has 15 amino acids. Trimming cost V 2 bases and J 2 bases, with 15 bases left between them. Per the germline V gene, CDR1 is GTSNPN and CDR2 is SVGIG (reference sequence). The CDR3 spells CAWSSLRGDNYGYTF. For the CDR3, the DNA is TGTGCCTGGAGTTCCCTACGAGGCGACAACTATGGCTACACCTTC. The full variable domain, with the rest looked up from reference TRBV30 and TRBJ1-2, is SQTIHQWPATLVQPVGSPLSLECTVEGTSNPNLYWYRQAAGRGLQLLFYSVGIGQISSEVPQNLSASRPQDRQFILSSKKLLLSDSGFYLCAWSSLRGDNYGYTFGSGTRLTVV.

The chain combines TRBV30 with TRBJ2-6; D gene unclear. Trimming pared 2 bases from V and 0 bases from J, leaving 5 bases between. The germline V gene has CDR1 GTSNPN and CDR2 SVGIG (reference sequence). This CDR3 comprises 14 residues. This CDR3 reads CAWSIFSGANVLTF. The CDR3 DNA reads TGTGCCTGGAGTATTTTCTCTGGGGCCAACGTCCTGACTTTC.

The chain uses TRBV5-4 and TRBJ1-1; no clear D gene. V lost 5 bases to trimming and J lost 2 bases, with 10 bases between them. The CDR3 sequence is 13 residues long. Germline CDR1 and CDR2: SGHNT and YYREEE (reference sequence). This CDR3 reads CASSYGLNTEAFF. The DNA of the CDR3 is TGTGCCAGCAGTTATGGACTTAACACTGAAGCTTTCTTT.

This clone was seen only a few times. V and J are TRBV4-3 and TRBJ2-7, with 8 bases matching TRBD1. CDR1 LGHNA and CDR2 YSLEER come from the germline V gene. The CDR3 totals 17 residues. The V gene end was trimmed by 2 bases and the J gene end by 2 bases; junction bases not matched to a gene: 11. The CDR3 protein is CASSQSWGQAIAYEQYF. CDR3 nucleotides: TGCGCCAGCAGCCAATCCTGGGGACAGGCCATTGCCTACGAGCAGTACTTC.

The rearrangement links TRBV7-9 to TRBJ2-7; either TRBD1 or TRBD2 may supply D (5 bases each). Germline V gene data show CDR1 as SEHNR and CDR2 as FQNEAQ (reference sequence). The CDR3 extends over 15 amino acids. V lost 4 bases and J lost 2, with 15 bases in between. CDR3 bases: TGTGCCAGCAGCTCCCCTCGGGACCGACCCTACGAGCAGTACTTC. Its translation is CASSSPRDRPYEQYF.

The chain combines TRBV2 with TRBJ2-2; 7 bases match TRBD1. J gave up 2 bases and V 5 bases, and 8 bases lay outside the gene matches. The CDR3 runs to 16 residues. CDR1 and CDR2 from the germline V gene are SNHLY and FYNNEI. The CDR3, as DNA: TGTGCCAGCAGTTCGACAGGGCTTCTTAACACCGGGGAGCTGTTTTTT. Residues: CASSSTGLLNTGELFF.

This clone was seen a few times. The rearrangement uses TRBV7-9 and TRBJ1-4, with D unclear. The CDR3 length is 12 residues. Trimming left V 1 base short and J 5 bases short, with 2 bases between. Germline CDR1 and CDR2: SEHNR and FQNEAQ (reference sequence). The CDR3 coding sequence is TGTGCCAGCAGCTTAGGCAATGAAAAACTGTTTTTT. Its protein is CASSLGNEKLFF.

The genes are TRBV5-6 and TRBJ2-1; TRBD2 aligns across 13 bases. The germline gives CDR1 SGHDT, CDR2 YYEEEE. V shed 4 bases and J 9 bases; nucleotides not matched to a gene: 7. The CDR3 spans 15 residues. The CDR3 DNA reads as TGTGCCAGCAGCCCCGGACTAGCGGGAGTAGTTGAGCAGTTCTTC. It translates to CASSPGLAGVVEQFF.

The V gene is TRBV18, the J gene TRBJ1-1; D is ambiguous. Per the germline V gene, CDR1 is KGHSH and CDR2 is LQKENI. The CDR3 runs 13 residues. V dropped 5 bases and J dropped 2 bases, with 9 bases sitting between them. The CDR3 loop reads CASSSTDNTEAFF. CDR3 DNA: TGTGCCAGCTCATCTACAGACAACACTGAAGCTTTCTTT.

V usage is TRBV18 and J usage is TRBJ1-1, with D perhaps matching TRBD1 (5 bases). The CDR3 covers 15 residues. Trimming cost V 1 base and J 0 bases, with 9 bases left between them. CDR1 KGHSH and CDR2 LQKENI come from the germline V gene. The CDR3 protein is CASSPLRGLNTEAFF. The CDR3 nucleotides are TGTGCCAGCTCACCACTACGGGGGTTGAACACTGAAGCTTTCTTT.

The chain has TRBV6-5 and TRBJ1-1; 7 bases line up with TRBD1. CDR1 MNHEY and CDR2 SVGAGI come from the germline V gene. V trimming: 5 bases; J trimming: 3 bases; junction bases outside the gene matches: 6. The CDR3 is made up of 14 amino acids. The chain's CDR3 is CASSHTGDHTEAFF. CDR3 nucleotides: TGTGCCAGCAGTCATACAGGGGACCACACTGAAGCTTTCTTT.